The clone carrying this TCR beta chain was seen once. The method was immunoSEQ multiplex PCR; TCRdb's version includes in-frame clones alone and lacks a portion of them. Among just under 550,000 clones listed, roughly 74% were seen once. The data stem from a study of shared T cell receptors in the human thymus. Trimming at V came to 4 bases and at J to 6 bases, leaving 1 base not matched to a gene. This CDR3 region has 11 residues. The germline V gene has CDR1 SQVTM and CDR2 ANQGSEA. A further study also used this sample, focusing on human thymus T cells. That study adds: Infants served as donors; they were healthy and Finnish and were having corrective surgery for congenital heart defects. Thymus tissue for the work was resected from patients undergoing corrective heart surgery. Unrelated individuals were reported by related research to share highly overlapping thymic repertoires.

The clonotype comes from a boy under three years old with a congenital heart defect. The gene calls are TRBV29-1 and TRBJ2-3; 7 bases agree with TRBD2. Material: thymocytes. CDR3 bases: TGCAGCGTTGGGGGGGGTGATACGCAGTATTTT. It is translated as CSVGGGDTQYF.